This T cell receptor beta chain was profiled in a study of T cells in localized non-small cell lung cancer. This clone was counted once. What it binds is unknown. CDR3 length equals 16 residues. V shed 0 bases and J shed 0 bases, with 9 bases lying between them. Assay used: immunoSEQ multiplex PCR; TCRdb lists only in-frame clones, some missing. The data show about 59,000 clones, with 70% to 90% seen just once and less than 25% held by the top ten. Study outcomes and limitations: Of the top 100 tumor clones, median around 55 were in adjacent lung, 25 to 30 among its top 100. Clonality peaked in uninvolved adjacent lung rather than tumor.

V gene TRBV23-1 combines with J gene TRBJ1-5; no clear D gene. TRBV23-1 is designated an ORF whose function remains uncertain. The source is a man aged 35 to 70 with stage I squamous cell lung carcinoma. The source material was peripheral blood, sampled before any cancer treatment. CDR3 DNA sequence: TGCGCCAGCAGTCAATCGCCCCTATATAGCAATCAGCCCCAGCATTTT. Residues: CASSQSPLYSNQPQHF.